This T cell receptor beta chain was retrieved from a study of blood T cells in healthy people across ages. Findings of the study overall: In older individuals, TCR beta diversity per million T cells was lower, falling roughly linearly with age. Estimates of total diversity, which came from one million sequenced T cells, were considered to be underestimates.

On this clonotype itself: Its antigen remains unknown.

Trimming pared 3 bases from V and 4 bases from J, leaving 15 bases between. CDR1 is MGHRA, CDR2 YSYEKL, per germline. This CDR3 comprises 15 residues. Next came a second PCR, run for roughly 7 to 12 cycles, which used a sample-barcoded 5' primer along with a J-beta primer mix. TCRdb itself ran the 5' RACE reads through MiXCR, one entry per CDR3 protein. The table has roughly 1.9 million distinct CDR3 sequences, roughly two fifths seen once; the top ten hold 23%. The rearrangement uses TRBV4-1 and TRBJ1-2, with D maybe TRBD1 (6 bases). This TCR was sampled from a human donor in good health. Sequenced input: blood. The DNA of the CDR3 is TGCGCCAGCAGCCAGGCTCTACAGGGAGGCTATGGCTACACCTTC. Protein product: CASSQALQGGYGYTF.